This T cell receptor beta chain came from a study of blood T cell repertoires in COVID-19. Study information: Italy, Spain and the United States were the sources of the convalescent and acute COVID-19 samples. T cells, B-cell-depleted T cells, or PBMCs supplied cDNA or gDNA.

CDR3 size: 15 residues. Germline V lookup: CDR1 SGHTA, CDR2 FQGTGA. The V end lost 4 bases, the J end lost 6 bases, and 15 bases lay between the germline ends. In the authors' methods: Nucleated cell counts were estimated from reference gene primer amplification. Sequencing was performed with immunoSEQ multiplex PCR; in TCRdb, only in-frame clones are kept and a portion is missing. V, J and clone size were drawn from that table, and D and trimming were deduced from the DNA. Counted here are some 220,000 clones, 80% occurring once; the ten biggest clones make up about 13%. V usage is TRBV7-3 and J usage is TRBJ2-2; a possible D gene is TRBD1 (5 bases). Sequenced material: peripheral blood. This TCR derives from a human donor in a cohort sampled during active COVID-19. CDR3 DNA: TGTGCCAGCAGCTCTCGGTGGGGCAGATCCGGGGAGCTGTTTTTT. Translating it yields CASSSRWGRSGELFF.